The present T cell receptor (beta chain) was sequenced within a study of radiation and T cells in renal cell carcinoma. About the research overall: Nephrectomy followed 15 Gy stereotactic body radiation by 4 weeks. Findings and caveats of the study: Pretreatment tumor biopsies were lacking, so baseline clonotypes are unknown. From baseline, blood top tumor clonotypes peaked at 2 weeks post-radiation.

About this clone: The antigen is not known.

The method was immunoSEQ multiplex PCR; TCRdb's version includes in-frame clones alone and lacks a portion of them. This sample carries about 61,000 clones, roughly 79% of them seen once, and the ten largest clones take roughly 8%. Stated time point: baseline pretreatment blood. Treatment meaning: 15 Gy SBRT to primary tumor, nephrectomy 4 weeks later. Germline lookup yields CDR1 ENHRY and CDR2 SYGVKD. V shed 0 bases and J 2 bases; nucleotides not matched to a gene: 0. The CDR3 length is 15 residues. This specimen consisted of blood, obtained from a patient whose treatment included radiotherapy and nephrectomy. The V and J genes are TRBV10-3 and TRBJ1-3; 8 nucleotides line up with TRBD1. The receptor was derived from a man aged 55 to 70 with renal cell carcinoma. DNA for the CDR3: TGTGCCATCAGTGAGTCGACAGGGGCTGGAAACACCATATATTTT. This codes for CAISESTGAGNTIYF.